The entry below gives a single T cell receptor beta chain sequence along with its context. Its specificity is not known. No infections or other immune events were documented during collection. The repertoire was sequenced with immunoSEQ multiplex PCR; TCRdb's copy has only in-frame clones and lacks some. The sample has approximately 100,000 clones; approximately 90% are singletons. Trimming took 10 bases from V and 0 from J; bases not matched to a gene: 10. From germline, CDR1 is ENHRY and CDR2 SYGVKD. The CDR3 is 16 residues long. This sample is part of a study of identifying expanded T cells in peripheral blood. Study-level points and caveats: Over two and four weeks, about 15 and 19 clones changed, versus approximately 1.1 between replicates. Clone count variance between approximately two-week samples rose with total template count.

This TCR came from a person aged 18 to 69 in good health. The sequencing input was blood. The chain is built from TRBV10-3 and TRBJ1-1, with TRBD1 identical over 11 bases. The CDR3 nucleotides read TGTGCCACAAGGACAGGGGGCGACGGGATGAACACTGAAGCTTTCTTT. Protein sequence: CATRTGGDGMNTEAFF.